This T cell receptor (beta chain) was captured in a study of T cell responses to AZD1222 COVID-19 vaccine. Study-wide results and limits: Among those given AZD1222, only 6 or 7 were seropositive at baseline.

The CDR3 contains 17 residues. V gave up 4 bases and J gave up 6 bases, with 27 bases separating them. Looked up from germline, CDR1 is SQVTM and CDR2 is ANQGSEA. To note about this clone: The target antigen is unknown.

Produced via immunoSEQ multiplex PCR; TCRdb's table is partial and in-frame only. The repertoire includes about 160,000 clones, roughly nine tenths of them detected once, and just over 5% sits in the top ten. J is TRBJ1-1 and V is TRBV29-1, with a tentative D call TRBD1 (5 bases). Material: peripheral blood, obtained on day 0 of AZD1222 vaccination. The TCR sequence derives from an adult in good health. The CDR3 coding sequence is TGCAGCGTTGTGGTTTTGGGCAGGGTAAGGGGCGGCCCTGAAGCTTTCTTT. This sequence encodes CSVVVLGRVRGGPEAFF.